A single TCR beta chain is shown here with its context. Its matching antigen is unknown. This entry is derived from a study of T cells in Graves' hyperthyroidism and ophthalmopathy. Study-wide results and caveats: Ophthalmopathy prediction by the model preceded onset by a median approximately 6.9 months.

The CDR3 is 16 residues long. V shed 0 bases and J shed 7 bases, with 22 bases lying between them. The germline CDR1 and CDR2 sequences are DFQATT and SNEGSKA (reference sequence). TCR beta CDR3 regions were amplified from RNA. Carried out on the TCR CDR3, a first-round RT-PCR used the HTBI primer set. TCRdb re-called the multiplex PCR reads through MiXCR, storing one row per CDR3 protein. Of 500,000 to 600,000 distinct CDR3 sequences detected, about 45% appear once; the ten largest clones hold about 8.3%. The sequenced sample consisted of peripheral blood or thyroid tissue (not recorded which). The origin of this receptor is a woman aged 18-35 years with Graves' hyperthyroidism. The V and J genes are TRBV20-1 and TRBJ2-7; TRBD2 might be the D (5 bases). The CDR3: CSARDDRGGSYNEQYF. CDR3 coding DNA: TGCAGTGCTAGAGATGATCGGGGTGGGTCTTACAATGAGCAGTACTTC.